This entry lists 4 T cell receptor beta chains sequenced from one sample in a study of OX40 agonist ivuxolimab in advanced cancers. The repertoire was sequenced with immunoSEQ multiplex PCR; TCRdb's copy has only in-frame clones and lacks some. The table lists fewer than 55,000 clones, around four fifths of them singletons. The sequences come from CD4+ or CD8+ T cells sorted from blood, collected in a trial of the OX40 agonist ivuxolimab. The receptors here all came from an adult with an advanced solid tumor such as melanoma, head and neck, liver or kidney cancer.

The chain uses TRBV11-2 and TRBJ1-2; D is unresolved. Trimming stripped 0 bases from V and 5 bases from J, with 22 bases between. CDR1 and CDR2 (germline): SGHAT, FQNNGV. This CDR3 spans 18 amino acids. The CDR3 sequence: CASSLDARPPERWYGYTF. The CDR3 DNA reads as TGTGCCAGCAGCTTAGATGCCAGGCCTCCGGAGAGGTGGTATGGCTACACCTTC.

The J gene is TRBJ2-5, the V gene TRBV10-1; D unresolved. The CDR3 covers 12 residues. Trimming removed 4 bases at V and 1 base at J, with 4 bases between. CDR1 is WNHNN and CDR2 is SYGVQD in the germline V gene (reference sequence). In DNA, the CDR3 is TGCGCCAGCAGTGTACGCCAAGAGACCCAGTACTTC. Encoded protein: CASSVRQETQYF.

The chain combines TRBV25-1 with TRBJ2-1; 7 bases agree with TRBD2. The CDR3 runs 14 residues. Germline CDR1 is MGHDK and CDR2 is SYGVNS. The ends lost 1 base at V and 7 bases at J; junction bases unmatched: 4. CDR3 nucleotide sequence: TGTGCCAGCAGTGAATTGGGAGGGGTGAATGAGCAGTTCTTC. Translating it yields CASSELGGVNEQFF. Complete variable domain (other parts from reference TRBV25-1 and TRBJ2-1): EADIYQTPRYLVIGTGKKITLECSQTMGHDKMYWYQQDPGMELHLIHYSYGVNSTEKGDLSSESTVSRIRTEHFPLTLESARPSHTSQYLCASSELGGVNEQFFGPGTRLTVL.

The genes are TRBV6-5 and TRBJ2-5, with D maybe TRBD2 (5 bases). Germline assignment: CDR1 MNHEY and CDR2 SVGAGI. This CDR3 comprises 15 residues. Trimming removed 7 bases at V and 2 bases at J, with 17 bases between. The CDR3 bases are TGTGCCAGCACCCCCCTTGGCGGGTCACAAGAGACCCAGTACTTC. This translates into CASTPLGGSQETQYF.